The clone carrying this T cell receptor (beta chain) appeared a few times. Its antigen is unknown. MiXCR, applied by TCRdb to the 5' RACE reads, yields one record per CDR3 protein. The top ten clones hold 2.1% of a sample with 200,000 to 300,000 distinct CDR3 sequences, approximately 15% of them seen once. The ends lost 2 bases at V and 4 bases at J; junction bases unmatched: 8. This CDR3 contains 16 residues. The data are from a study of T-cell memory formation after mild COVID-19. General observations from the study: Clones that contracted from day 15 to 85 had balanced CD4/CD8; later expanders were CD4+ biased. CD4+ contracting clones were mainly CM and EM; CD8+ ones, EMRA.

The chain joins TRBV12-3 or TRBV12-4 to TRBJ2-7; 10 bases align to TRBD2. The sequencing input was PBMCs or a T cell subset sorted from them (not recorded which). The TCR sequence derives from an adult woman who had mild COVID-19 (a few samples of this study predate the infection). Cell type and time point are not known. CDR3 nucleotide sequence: TGTGCCAGCAGTTTAAATCGTGCTAGCGGGAGTTACGAGCAGTACTTC. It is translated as CASSLNRASGSYEQYF.